The entry that follows covers one T cell receptor beta chain sequence. Its antigen remains unidentified. No clone much larger than this one lies a single base away; base qualities are absent. Trimming costs V 6 bases and J 2 bases, and their ends lie 14 bases apart. According to the germline V gene, CDR1 reads MNHNS and CDR2 reads SASEGT. The CDR3 spans 15 residues, from the cysteine through the phenylalanine. Of the read, only the CDR3 DNA is kept; its 45 bases are in frame from base 1. The sample comes from a study of human T cells and chemical hapten exposure (dated by TCRdb to 2020 to 2023). As for the study more broadly: For sensitization, 2% DPC in acetone was applied to an approximately 2 cm by approximately 2 cm area of upper inner arm skin. In alopecia patients, the study followed how the peripheral blood TCR repertoire changed in vivo over primary and secondary sensitization to diphenylcyclopropenone (DPC), a hapten. Approximately 28 alopecia patients gave blood for TCR sequencing at one to four time points (pre-sensitization, 2, 6 and 24 weeks). The patient cohort, mostly female, included alopecia areata with under or over 50% scalp involvement, alopecia totalis and alopecia universalis. Libraries were pooled for sequencing, and variation in per-sample TCR yields was attributed mainly to small differences in library volumes within the pool. Blood samples were taken from patients before sensitization (week 0) and then at 2, 6 and about 24 weeks after DPC sensitization. Patients additionally received weekly therapeutic DPC doses to the scalp throughout the approximately 25-week study period. Patch testing was performed on the upper back with Finn chambers containing 0.01% DPC, and the patch tests were scored after 6 days according to International Contact Dermatitis Research Group standards.

Findings and caveats that apply to the study as a whole: Repeated subsampling changed both the strength of the expansion versus patch-test correlation and the threshold at which the correlation became significant. DPC sensitization did not change the number of TCRs with a frequency above 1 in 1000, and there was no evidence of changes in global repertoire structure. All patients had alopecia, a presumed autoimmune disease, so their immune response might differ from that of healthy individuals. Significantly more large CDR3 similarity clusters were formed by expanded TCRs than by pre-sensitization or healthy control sets, consistent with antigen-driven responses. Patch test score correlated positively with the number of PT1 expanded TCRs, reaching significance at thresholds 8, 16 and 32 but not at 4.

In light of the paper, this sample's time point label describes: pre-sensitization, week 0. The treatment or condition label for this specimen denotes: therapeutic diphenylcyclopropenone sensitization with weekly scalp DPC. At every patch-test visit, the blood draw took place before the patch test was put on. Patients were considered eligible if aged 18 to 70, diagnosed with alopecia and deemed suitable for DPC therapy, and patients were excluded if pregnant. Total RNA was isolated from unfractionated whole blood collected in Tempus Blood RNA tubes. The library was built by means of RACE. Reads for this sample came from a NextSeq 500. During library preparation, unique molecular identifiers were attached to individual cDNA molecules so that TCRs could be counted quantitatively and reproducibly. For every blood RNA sample, sequencing covered both the TCR alpha and TCR beta chains. For the original study's pipeline: The median number of TCRs per sample was 90,000 to 100,000, ranging from about 20,000 to 690,600. The Decombinator software suite was used to annotate V, J and CDR3 in the TCR reads. Every sample was subsampled to the same number of TCRs (28,000) for the PS versus PT1 abundance plots. Expanded TCRs were defined as absent before sensitization and observed at least eight times at the 2-week time point. The public reads were reprocessed in TCRdb via fastp at Q25 and MiXCR, keeping in-frame beta chains. Each record represents a unique CDR3 protein, reported with the most common genes and DNA among its rows. The V and J calls were not made by the authors but by TCRdb's processing. Recorded for this sample are around 95,000 distinct CDR3 sequences; 10% to 11% of them occurred a single time. More than 2.5% of the sample is in the top ten clones.

This TCR was sampled from a woman aged 55-70 years with alopecia areata. Some clones in this sample may be carry-over from other donors' samples. The specimen comprised whole blood, sampled in connection with sensitization to the hapten diphenylcyclopropenone (DPC). The chain employs TRBV6-1 and TRBJ1-5; TRBD1 is perhaps the D gene, given 6 matching bases. In nucleotides, the sequence is TGTGCCAGCAGCAAAGGGGGAGCGGGCAATCAGCCCCAGCATTTT. It translates to CASSKGGAGNQPQHF.